This T cell receptor beta chain was identified in a study of shared clonotypes between healthy human individuals. Study-wide results and limits: Rarefaction gave evidence that sorted-subset sequencing remained incomplete despite large depth.

CD45RO-negative, CCR7-selected cells formed the naive CD8 fraction, which excluded terminally differentiated effector memory CD45RA+ cells. CDR1 and CDR2 (germline): LNHDA, SQIVND (reference sequence). The CDR3 runs 13 residues. The V and J ends lost 4 bases and 6 bases, in that order; junction bases with no gene match: 4. Points on this clone: Its specificity is not known.

This table comes from immunoSEQ multiplex PCR, and its TCRdb copy is limited to in-frame clones, with some not included. The top ten hold around 1.7% of the sample, which has around 1.9 million clones, approximately 92% seen once. The chain joins TRBV19 to TRBJ2-7; the match to TRBD2 covers 9 bases. This TCR derives from a man aged 18 to 29 in good health. Some clones in this sample may be carry-over from other donors' samples. The source material was naive CD8+ T cells from PBMCs. Here the CDR3 reads CASSTGTSTEQYF. The CDR3 DNA reads as TGTGCCAGTAGTACCGGGACTAGCACCGAGCAGTACTTC.